Reported below is one TCR beta chain. Its antigen is undetermined. In nominal health when sampled, donors likely had unrecorded immune exposures nonetheless. 13 Jbeta primers and 60 Vbeta primers were used for the PCR. Measured with immunoSEQ multiplex PCR; TCRdb has only the in-frame clones, and not every one. The table has about 40,000 clones, 82% seen once. This CDR3 has 15 amino acids. The germline CDR1 and CDR2 sequences are SGHVS and FNYEAQ. Trimming took 1 base from V and 8 from J, leaving 15 bases between them. The data stem from a study of cytomegalovirus exposure and HLA in healthy donors. Study-level points and caveats: By HLA locus, TCR association rates varied in a later analysis, with DRB1 showing the most and HLA-C the fewest. Associated with cytomegalovirus, according to the listing, were 164 TCR beta chains.

This TCR was sampled from a woman younger than 30 in good health and CMV-seropositive. The chain links TRBV7-6 to TRBJ2-1; perhaps TRBD1 as D (6 bases). The sequenced sample consisted of PBMCs. The CDR3 DNA is TGTGCCAGCAGCTTAGGACAGGCCGCAATCGATGAGCAGTTCTTC. Translating it yields CASSLGQAAIDEQFF.